This passage covers 7 T cell receptor beta chains from one sample sequenced in a study of T cell clonality in common variable immunodeficiency. Study-wide results and limits: Common variable immunodeficiency TCR beta sequences reportedly had fewer deletions and N-nucleotide insertions.

Method: immunoSEQ multiplex PCR; TCRdb's copy keeps in-frame clones and lacks some. The sample contains about 26,000 clones, none of them singletons. These receptors have no known antigen. Sequenced input: peripheral blood mononuclear cells. Receptors were obtained from a human donor with common variable immunodeficiency.

This clone occurred a few times. Coverage ceases 3 residues before the CDR3 finishes, and the germline J gene fills in the end. At the DNA level, this CDR3 is encoded by other sequences in the same sample as well. The chain links TRBV18 to TRBJ2-7; 11 nucleotides match TRBD2. Germline CDR1 reads KGHSH; CDR2 reads LQKENI. V lost 2 bases, J lost 4 bases, and 7 bases stayed unmatched. The CDR3 contains 16 residues. CDR3 region: CASSPTLAGGSYEQYF. Partial CDR3 DNA: TGTGCCAGCTCACCAACCCTAGCGGGAGGTTCGTACGAG.

In regard to this clone: The sequenced fragment ends 3 residues before the CDR3 boundary, so the rest is inferred from the germline J gene. V and J are TRBV20-1 and TRBJ2-5; D remains unclear. The V and J ends lost 3 bases and 2 bases respectively, with 4 bases between them. This CDR3 contains 11 residues. The V gene's germline CDR1 is DFQATT and CDR2 SNEGSKA (reference sequence). CDR3: CSARRQETQYF. The part of the CDR3 DNA that was read is TGCAGTGCTAGGCGTCAAGAGACC.

The table lists this clone with many counts. The read stops 3 residues short of the end of the CDR3; the missing end is completed from the germline J gene. V is TRBV2 and J is TRBJ2-3, with a weak D call TRBD1 (5 bases). The CDR3 has 14 amino acids. Per the germline V gene, CDR1 is SNHLY and CDR2 is FYNNEI. The V gene lost 8 bases and the J gene lost 1 base, with 13 bases spanning the gap. The sequenced part of the CDR3 DNA is TGTGCCAGCGCGACCGCCAGGGGCACAGATACG. Its translation is CASATARGTDT. The full CDR3 sequence reads CASATARGTDTQYF.

In its sample, this clone was seen a few times. The read terminates 3 residues before the CDR3 end, so the remaining end is supplied by the germline J gene. The V and J genes are TRBV7-8 and TRBJ2-2; TRBD1 might be the D (6 bases). This CDR3 comprises 15 residues. The V and J ends lost 2 bases and 2 bases respectively, with 9 bases between them. Looked up from germline, CDR1 is SGHVS and CDR2 is FQNEAQ. CDR3 DNA, as far as it was read: TGTGCCAGCAGCTTACAGGGGCAAAACACCGGGGAG. Translating gives CASSLQGQNTGE. The CDR3, in full, reads CASSLQGQNTGELFF. The whole variable domain, filled in from reference TRBV7-8 and TRBJ2-2, reads GAGVSQSPRYKVAKRGQDVALRCDPISGHVSLFWYQQALGQGPEFLTYFQNEAQLDKSGLPSDRFFAERPEGSVSTLKIQRTQQEDSAVYLCASSLQGQNTGELFFGEGSRLTVL.

This clone has at least ten counts. Read coverage stops 3 residues before the CDR3 terminus; the germline J gene supplies the remainder. The rearrangement uses TRBV7-9 and TRBJ2-4; tentative D call: TRBD1 (5 bases). CDR1 SEHNR and CDR2 FQNEAQ come from the germline V gene (reference sequence). The CDR3 is 15 residues long. Trimming stripped 2 bases from V and 1 base from J, with 9 bases between. CDR3 bases read: TGTGCCAGCAGCTTATCAGGGTTGGCCAAAAACATT. Protein: CASSLSGLAKNI. The CDR3 reads in full as CASSLSGLAKNIQYF.

This clone was counted at least ten times. From the germline J gene comes the end of the CDR3, since the read stops 3 residues before it. The chain employs TRBV7-8 and TRBJ2-7; the match to TRBD2 covers 9 bases. Germline V CDR1 and CDR2: SGHVS, FQNEAQ. J was trimmed by 4 bases and V by 5 bases; bases with no gene match: 6. The CDR3 consists of 14 residues. The CDR3 spells CASSRIAGAYEQYF. The CDR3 bases that were read are TGTGCCAGCAGCAGAATAGCGGGAGCGTACGAG.

Only a few counts were recorded for this clone. The read ends 3 residues shy of where the CDR3 ends; the end is completed using the germline J gene. The chain uses TRBV5-1 and TRBJ1-6, with 10 bases lining up with TRBD1. This CDR3 is 19 amino acids long. The V and J ends lost 4 bases and 0 bases, in that order; junction bases with no gene match: 10. Per the germline V gene, CDR1 is SGHRS and CDR2 is YFSETQ. CDR3 DNA (partial): TGCGCCAGCAGCGTAACCGGGACAGGGGTTGGCTCCTATAATTCACCC. It translates to CASSVTGTGVGSYNSP. The whole CDR3 reads CASSVTGTGVGSYNSPLHF.